These 10 T cell receptor beta chains came from one sample sequenced in a study of blood T cells in healthy people across ages. The use of a sample-barcoded 5' primer and a J-beta primer mix characterized a second PCR of roughly 6 to 11 cycles. One entry per CDR3 protein results from TCRdb running MiXCR on the 5' RACE reads. The sample includes 1,800,000 or so distinct CDR3 sequences, about two fifths seen only once; the top ten take 23%. Specimen: blood. These receptors were taken from a human donor in good health.

The chain links TRBV5-1 to TRBJ1-2; no reliable D call. CDR1 is SGHRS and CDR2 is YFSETQ in the germline V gene. V gave up 0 bases and J gave up 7 bases, with 25 bases separating them. The CDR3 contains 18 residues. CDR3 nucleotides: TGCGCCAGCAGCTTGGAGGTCGGCACGACTCAGCGTGCAGCTGGCTACACCTTC. Translated, it gives CASSLEVGTTQRAAGYTF.

This clonotype was counted between two and nine times. The chain couples TRBV12-3 or TRBV12-4 to TRBJ1-4; 8 bases agree with TRBD1. V trimming: 10 bases; J trimming: 7 bases; junction bases outside the gene matches: 14. The CDR3 length is 15 residues. Here the CDR3 reads CATSSGQGPGEKLFF. The CDR3 region has the DNA TGTGCCACCTCCTCTGGACAGGGCCCTGGTGAAAAACTGTTTTTT.

This chain links TRBV5-1 with TRBJ1-2; a possible D gene is TRBD1 (6 bases). CDR3 length equals 15 residues. Germline V lookup: CDR1 SGHRS, CDR2 YFSETQ. Deletions cut 0 bases from V and 4 bases from J, with 13 bases between. The CDR3 bases are TGCGCCAGCAGCTTGGGGCCGGGACACAGCTATGGCTACACCTTC. It is translated as CASSLGPGHSYGYTF.

This clonotype was observed a handful of times. Possible read error: a much larger clone is one base away. The rearrangement joins TRBV5-6 to TRBJ2-3; 8 nucleotides agree with TRBD2. CDR1 and CDR2 (germline): SGHDT, YYEEEE. The CDR3 sequence is 14 residues long. V was clipped by 6 bases and J by 0 bases; unmatched bases: 3. The CDR3 protein is CASNSSGSTDTQYF. The DNA of the CDR3 is TGTGCCAGCAACTCTAGCGGGAGCACAGATACGCAGTATTTT. Full variable domain (rest looked up from reference TRBV5-6 and TRBJ2-3): DAGVTQSPTHLIKTRGQQVTLRCSPKSGHDTVSWYQQALGQGPQFIFQYYEEEERQRGNFPDRFSGHQFPNYSSELNVNALLLGDSALYLCASNSSGSTDTQYFGPGTRLTVL.

The gene calls are TRBV27 and TRBJ2-7; no firm D call. The CDR3 covers 16 residues. Germline V lookup: CDR1 MNHEY, CDR2 SMNVEV (reference sequence). The V end lost 4 bases, the J end lost 1 base, and 17 bases lay between the germline ends. The CDR3 nucleotides read TGTGCCAGCAGTTACCTGGCCCCTGTGATTTCCTACGAGCAGTACTTC. Its protein product is CASSYLAPVISYEQYF.

The chain is built from TRBV20-1 and TRBJ2-3, with D possibly being TRBD1 or TRBD2 (7 bases each). CDR1 is DFQATT, CDR2 SNEGSKA, per germline (reference sequence). The CDR3 has 15 amino acids. Trimming left V 1 base short and J 0 bases short, with 11 bases between. CDR3 sequence: CSARAGGQSTDTQYF. The CDR3 DNA sequence: TGCAGTGCTAGAGCGGGGGGACAGAGCACAGATACGCAGTATTTT.

This clonotype appeared many times. The J gene is TRBJ2-7, the V gene TRBV7-6, with a tentative D call TRBD1 (5 bases). The CDR3 spans 14 residues. In germline, CDR1 is SGHVS, CDR2 FNYEAQ. Trimming took 1 base from V and 2 from J, leaving 9 bases between them. The CDR3 region has the DNA TGTGCCAGCAGCTTAGACACAGGCCCCTACGAGCAGTACTTC. This translates into CASSLDTGPYEQYF.

On this clonotype itself: The junction departs from germline at one end; a sequencing error may be responsible. V is TRBV10-3 and J is TRBJ1-2, with 8 positions matching TRBD1. The CDR3 contains 17 residues. Germline V gene sequence: CDR1 ENHRY, CDR2 SYGVKD. CDR3 sequence (DNA): TGCGCCATCAGTGATCTCGGGCAGGGGGCCTCTTTTTATGGCTACACCTTC. This translates into CAISDLGQGASFYGYTF.

The chain has TRBV7-2 and TRBJ2-3; TRBD1 or TRBD2 may be the D gene (5 bases each). Germline values: CDR1 SGHTA, CDR2 FQGNSA. V lost 4 bases and J lost 8, with 16 bases in between. The CDR3 is made up of 14 amino acids. The CDR3 reads CASSSGLAAGTQYF. CDR3 coding DNA: TGTGCCAGCAGCTCAGGGCTAGCCGCAGGTACGCAGTATTTT. The whole variable domain, filled in from reference TRBV7-2 and TRBJ2-3, reads GAGVSQSPSNKVTEKGKDVELRCDPISGHTALYWYRQSLGQGLEFLIYFQGNSAPDKSGLPSDRFSAERTGGSVSTLTIQRTQQEDSAVYLCASSSGLAAGTQYFGPGTRLTVL.

This clonotype was observed a few times. The rearrangement joins TRBV12-3 or TRBV12-4 to TRBJ2-7; 8 bases are a match to TRBD1. The J segment lost 3 bases and the V segment lost 3 bases, leaving 4 bases of the junction unmatched. The CDR3 is 14 residues long. CDR3 sequence reads: CASSFADRVYEQYF. In DNA form, the CDR3 reads TGTGCCAGCAGTTTTGCGGACAGGGTCTACGAGCAGTACTTC.